Each of the 5 T cell receptor beta chains below was sequenced from the same sample in a study of tumor-infiltrating lymphocytes in primary liver carcinoma. Making TCR beta cDNA involved approximately 530 ng total RNA and a constant-region primer. TCR beta libraries came from three nested multiplex PCR rounds using slightly modified ARM-PCR. TRBV1-TRBV30 forward primers paired with a C-beta reverse primer drove the first two PCR rounds, around 9 cycles each. TCRdb re-derived calls from the multiplex PCR reads in MiXCR, one entry per CDR3 protein. The sample includes 45,000 to 55,000 distinct CDR3 sequences, about 73% seen only once; the top ten take less than 30%. Each 20-30 mg portion of unsorted bulk tissue served as the source for co-extraction of RNA and DNA. Sequencing was carried out using liver tumor tissue from sampling region 2. The subset denotes: tumor region T2, inferior pole. The receptors shown here come from a man aged 40-50 years with primary liver carcinoma and hepatitis B virus infection.

Details on this clonotype: This likely comes from a read error, as the CDR3 has no conserved phenylalanine or tryptophan at its end. The chain couples TRBV6-5 to TRBJ1-2; 7 bases map to TRBD1. CDR3 length: 12 amino acids. V trimming: 10 bases; J trimming: 9 bases; junction bases outside the gene matches: 11. Germline-derived CDR1 and CDR2 are MNHEY and SVGAGI. CDR3 region: CATMTGPDSYTL. As DNA, the CDR3 is TGTGCCACTATGACAGGGCCTGATAGCTACACCCTC.

Turning to this clonotype: A read error may explain this, as a much larger clone is one base away. V and J are TRBV6-1 and TRBJ2-7; tentatively, D is TRBD1 (7 bases). The CDR3 sequence is 14 residues long. CDR1 MNHNS and CDR2 SASEGT come from the germline V gene. CDR3 residues: CATSLDRDSYKQYF. In nucleotides, the CDR3 is TGTGCCACCTCTCTAGACAGGGACTCCTACAAGCAGTACTTC.

Details on this clonotype: One junction end does not reproduce the germline sequence, and a read error may be involved. The CDR3 DNA reads as TGTGCCAGCAGTCCAGACACCCGGGAGCTGTTTTTT. Translated, it gives CASSPDTRELFF. The chain has TRBV4-2 and TRBJ2-2, with unresolved D. CDR1 and CDR2 (germline): LGHNA, YNFKEQ. The CDR3 sequence is 12 residues long.

Points on this clonotype: The conserved closing phenylalanine or tryptophan is absent in this CDR3, likely reflecting a read error. This chain links TRBV12-3 or TRBV12-4 with TRBJ2-1, with 8 nucleotides matching TRBD1. The V gene end was trimmed by 2 bases and the J gene end by 8 bases; junction bases not matched to a gene: 5. The CDR3 runs 14 residues. The CDR3 here is CASSLSGGKDEQFL. In DNA, the CDR3 is TGTGCCAGCAGTTTATCAGGGGGCAAAGATGAGCAGTTCTTG.

The J gene is TRBJ2-1, the V gene TRBV29-1; no definite D call. With 4 bases removed from V and 8 bases from J, the gap between germline ends came to 18 bases. The CDR3 extends over 14 amino acids. Germline V CDR1 and CDR2: SQVTM, ANQGSEA. CDR3 sequence (DNA): TGCAGCGTTGGAGACGACAAGGTGTGGGATGAGCAGTTCTTC. The encoded protein is CSVGDDKVWDEQFF.